The clone carrying this TCR beta chain was seen more than once but under ten times. The CDR3 length is 18 residues. Trimming cost V 6 bases and J 6 bases, with 27 bases left between them. CDR1 KGHDR and CDR2 SFDVKD come from the germline V gene. A single record per CDR3 protein comes from TCRdb applying MiXCR to the reads. The sample records some 400,000 distinct CDR3 sequences, approximately 30% being singletons. This sample is part of a study of T cell repertoires in cytomegalovirus infection. This TCR was recovered from a human donor in good health (CMV status not recorded). Some clones in this sample may be carry-over from other donors' samples. The V call is TRBV24-1, the J call TRBJ2-3; maybe TRBD2 (7 bases). Specimen: PBMCs. CDR3 nucleotides: TGTGCCACCAGTCCCGACGGGGGGCTCGGGACAACGGGGGATACGCAGTATTTT. Its protein is CATSPDGGLGTTGDTQYF.